What follows are 25 T cell receptor beta chains derived from one specimen sequenced in a study of blood T cell repertoires in COVID-19. Sequenced by immunoSEQ multiplex PCR; TCRdb stores in-frame clones only, minus some. The data contain about 140,000 clones, around 88% of them singletons. The sequenced sample was peripheral blood. The receptor source for this set is a human donor in a cohort sampled during active COVID-19.

The rearrangement uses TRBV2 and TRBJ1-5; TRBD1 might be the D (5 bases). V was pared by 4 bases and J by 6 bases, with 13 bases between. Germline CDR1 SNHLY, CDR2 FYNNEI. CDR3 length equals 14 residues. CDR3 coding DNA: TGTGCCAGCAGTGTTGCGGGGGGAAGTCAGCCCCAGCATTTT. It codes for CASSVAGGSQPQHF.

This clone has a single count. The chain links TRBV28 to TRBJ2-7; 8 bases map to TRBD1. V shed 2 bases and J 3 bases; nucleotides not matched to a gene: 3. Germline V gene sequence: CDR1 MDHEN, CDR2 SYDVKM. This CDR3 is 14 amino acids long. The CDR3, as DNA: TGTGCCAGCAGTTTACCTGGACAGGGCTACGAGCAGTACTTC. This translates into CASSLPGQGYEQYF.

This clone was detected once. The chain uses TRBV14 and TRBJ2-3; 9 bases line up with TRBD2. From germline, CDR1 is SGHDN and CDR2 FVKESK. The V and J ends lost 4 bases and 0 bases, in that order; junction bases with no gene match: 5. The CDR3 loop spans 16 amino acids. CDR3 region: CASSLSAGGSTDTQYF. The CDR3, as DNA: TGTGCCAGCAGCCTCTCAGCGGGGGGCAGCACAGATACGCAGTATTTT.

This chain connects TRBV10-1 to TRBJ2-1; 11 nucleotides align to TRBD2. From germline, CDR1 is WNHNN and CDR2 SYGVQD (reference sequence). The CDR3 contains 19 residues. Unmatched junction bases numbered 16, after V lost 4 bases and J lost 5 bases. The CDR3 bases are TGCGCCAGCAGTGCCATCGCGGGGCTAGCGGGAGGTCTCGACAATGAGCAGTTCTTC. It specifies CASSAIAGLAGGLDNEQFF.

The chain recombines TRBV4-1 with TRBJ2-3; TRBD1 aligns across 8 bases. The V gene end was trimmed by 0 bases and the J gene end by 1 base; junction bases not matched to a gene: 3. CDR3 size: 16 residues. Germline lookup yields CDR1 MGHRA and CDR2 YSYEKL. CDR3 nucleotide sequence: TGCGCCAGCAGCCAAGATCAGGGGGCAGGCACAGATACGCAGTATTTT. Translation gives CASSQDQGAGTDTQYF.

CDR3: CASSVAIQGRYNEQFF. The CDR3 nucleotides read TGTGCCAGCAGCGTAGCTATACAGGGGCGGTACAATGAGCAGTTCTTC. J is TRBJ2-1 and V is TRBV9, with 7 bases aligning to TRBD1. J was trimmed by 4 bases and V by 0 bases; bases with no gene match: 7. The CDR3 extends over 16 amino acids. CDR1 and CDR2 from the germline V gene are SGDLS and YYNGEE.

The V gene is TRBV11-3, the J gene TRBJ2-1; D perhaps matches TRBD1 (6 bases). This CDR3 region has 18 residues. Trimming left V 1 base short and J 0 bases short, with 16 bases between. Germline assignment: CDR1 SGHNT and CDR2 YENEEA. The CDR3 nucleotides are TGTGCCAGCAGCTTAGTTCCCCTCGGACAGCTCTCCTACAATGAGCAGTTCTTC. It translates to CASSLVPLGQLSYNEQFF.

J is TRBJ1-6 and V is TRBV27; no definite D call. The CDR3 length is 17 residues. The germline V gene encodes CDR1 MNHEY and CDR2 SMNVEV (reference sequence). V dropped 0 bases and J dropped 4 bases, with 13 bases sitting between them. CDR3 loop: CASSLSFPALYNSPLHF. The CDR3 coding sequence is TGTGCCAGCAGTTTATCGTTCCCCGCACTTTATAATTCACCCCTCCACTTT.

This chain joins TRBV2 and TRBJ2-7; D is perhaps TRBD2 (6 bases). The V gene's germline CDR1 is SNHLY and CDR2 FYNNEI. CDR3 size: 12 residues. V was shortened by 6 bases and J by 3 bases, with 9 bases between the two germline ends. CDR3 region: CASSRDFYEQYF. DNA of the CDR3: TGTGCCAGCAGCCGGGACTTCTACGAGCAGTACTTC.

J is TRBJ2-2 and V is TRBV2; 8 bases line up with TRBD1. V dropped 7 bases and J dropped 6; count of bases not matched to a gene: 13. Germline V lookup: CDR1 SNHLY, CDR2 FYNNEI. CDR3 length: 16 amino acids. The CDR3 DNA follows: TGTGCCAGCATCGCTGGGGGACAGGTCTCCGCCGGGGAGCTGTTTTTT. Translated, it gives CASIAGGQVSAGELFF. The whole variable domain, remainder taken from reference TRBV2 and TRBJ2-2, is EPEVTQTPSHQVTQMGQEVILRCVPISNHLYFYWYRQILGQKVEFLVSFYNNEISEKSEIFDDQFSVERPDGSNFTLKIRSTKLEDSAMYFCASIAGGQVSAGELFFGEGSRLTVL.

The chain carries TRBV28 and TRBJ1-2; 8 nucleotides agree with TRBD1. Trimming took 6 bases from V and 6 from J; bases not matched to a gene: 9. The CDR3 contains 14 residues. Germline CDR1 is MDHEN and CDR2 is SYDVKM. The DNA for the CDR3 is TGTGCCAGCAGACCACCGGGACAGGCGAATGGCTACACCTTC. It translates to CASRPPGQANGYTF.

V usage is TRBV2 and J usage is TRBJ2-7; 12 nucleotides agree with TRBD2. Trimming at V came to 9 bases and at J to 4 bases, leaving 4 bases not matched to a gene. CDR3 length: 13 amino acids. Germline lookup yields CDR1 SNHLY and CDR2 FYNNEI. CDR3 sequence reads: CASEGLAGYEQYF. The CDR3 coding sequence is TGTGCCAGTGAAGGACTAGCGGGATACGAGCAGTACTTC.

The V gene is TRBV7-8, the J gene TRBJ2-5; 9 bases line up with TRBD2. V shed 5 bases and J 5 bases; nucleotides not matched to a gene: 9. The CDR3 runs 15 residues. Germline V gene sequence: CDR1 SGHVS, CDR2 FQNEAQ. The CDR3 sequence is CASSPIAGVGETQYF. CDR3 nucleotide sequence: TGTGCCAGCAGCCCCATAGCGGGAGTGGGGGAGACCCAGTACTTC.

The rearrangement joins TRBV7-2 to TRBJ1-2, with 7 bases that match TRBD1. Germline V gene lookup returns CDR1 SGHTA and CDR2 FQGNSA. The CDR3 covers 16 residues. V was clipped by 0 bases and J by 1 base; unmatched bases: 5. The CDR3 loop is CASSLAGTAVNYGYTF. The CDR3 DNA sequence: TGTGCCAGCAGCTTAGCGGGGACAGCGGTTAACTATGGCTACACCTTC.

This chain uses TRBV7-2 with TRBJ1-1, with D hard to call. Deletions cut 5 bases from V and 4 bases from J, with 17 bases between. Looked up from germline, CDR1 is SGHTA and CDR2 is FQGNSA. The CDR3 loop spans 15 amino acids. CDR3 DNA sequence: TGTGCCAGCAGCGTTCCCGGGAGGGCCGGCACTGAAGCTTTCTTT. Its protein is CASSVPGRAGTEAFF.

The chain links TRBV5-5 to TRBJ1-4; 7 nucleotides line up with TRBD1. Germline V gives CDR1 SGHKS, CDR2 YYEKEE (reference sequence). The CDR3 consists of 19 residues. V dropped 2 bases and J dropped 3; count of bases not matched to a gene: 16. CDR3 DNA sequence: TGTGCCAGCAGCTTATACCTTGAACAGGGAAGGGGGCCTAATGAAAAACTGTTTTTT. Protein: CASSLYLEQGRGPNEKLFF.

This chain uses TRBV7-6 with TRBJ2-7; D is possibly TRBD1 (6 bases). CDR3 length: 13 amino acids. Trimming cost V 0 bases and J 4 bases, with 7 bases left between them. Germline lookup yields CDR1 SGHVS and CDR2 FNYEAQ. The CDR3 spells CASSLAQGYEQYF. The DNA of the CDR3 is TGTGCCAGCAGCTTAGCACAGGGTTACGAGCAGTACTTC.

The rearrangement links TRBV28 to TRBJ1-5, with D uncertain. The CDR3 length is 17 residues. The germline V and J ends were trimmed by 6 bases and 0 bases, with 18 bases remaining between them. Germline assignment: CDR1 MDHEN and CDR2 SYDVKM. CDR3 loop: CASRPLSGYYSNQPQHF. DNA for the CDR3: TGTGCCAGCAGACCTCTTAGCGGGTACTATAGCAATCAGCCCCAGCATTTT.

The V gene is TRBV28, the J gene TRBJ1-3, with 8 bases aligning to TRBD1. Germline V gene data show CDR1 as MDHEN and CDR2 as SYDVKM. The CDR3 consists of 15 residues. J lost 0 bases, V lost 7 bases, and 5 bases had no gene match. Here the CDR3 reads CASTRQGSSGNTIYF. DNA of the CDR3: TGTGCCAGCACCAGACAGGGGAGCTCTGGAAACACCATATATTTT. The full variable domain, rest sourced from reference TRBV28 and TRBJ1-3, is DVKVTQSSRYLVKRTGEKVFLECVQDMDHENMFWYRQDPGLGLRLIYFSYDVKMKEKGDIPEGYSVSREKKERFSLILESASTNQTSMYLCASTRQGSSGNTIYFGEGSWLTVV.

The rearrangement joins TRBV4-2 to TRBJ2-7, with 10 nucleotides matching TRBD2. The J segment lost 2 bases and the V segment lost 0 bases, leaving 7 bases of the junction unmatched. Per the germline V gene, CDR1 is LGHNA and CDR2 is YNFKEQ. CDR3 length equals 17 residues. The CDR3 loop reads CASSQDSGTSATYEQYF. The CDR3 bases are TGTGCCAGCAGCCAAGACTCCGGGACTAGCGCGACCTACGAGCAGTACTTC.

CDR3 in amino acids: CASSHADRGEMAKNIQYF. In DNA form, the CDR3 reads TGTGCCAGCAGCCACGCGGACAGGGGGGAGATGGCCAAAAACATTCAGTACTTC. This chain connects TRBV7-2 to TRBJ2-4; 10 nucleotides line up with TRBD1. The ends lost 5 bases at V and 1 base at J; junction bases unmatched: 11. The length of the CDR3 is 18 residues. Per the germline V gene, CDR1 is SGHTA and CDR2 is FQGNSA. Variable domain in full (rest from reference TRBV7-2 and TRBJ2-4): GAGVSQSPSNKVTEKGKDVELRCDPISGHTALYWYRQSLGQGLEFLIYFQGNSAPDKSGLPSDRFSAERTGGSVSTLTIQRTQQEDSAVYLCASSHADRGEMAKNIQYFGAGTRLSVL.

V usage is TRBV30 and J usage is TRBJ1-2; weak D call: TRBD1 (6 bases). Germline V lookup: CDR1 GTSNPN, CDR2 SVGIG (reference sequence). The CDR3 totals 14 residues. Between the trimmed V and J ends, which lost 0 bases and 4 bases, there was a span of 12 bases. The CDR3 sequence: CAWSVLGASYGYTF. The CDR3 DNA reads TGTGCCTGGAGTGTATTGGGGGCGAGCTATGGCTACACCTTC.

The rearrangement joins TRBV27 to TRBJ2-7; D might be TRBD2 (5 bases). Germline-derived CDR1 and CDR2 are MNHEY and SMNVEV (reference sequence). CDR3 size: 14 residues. V was cut by 5 bases and J by 2 bases, with 13 bases left in between. DNA of the CDR3: TGTGCCAGCAGTCTTGGGTACGGGACCTACGAGCAGTACTTC. Its protein product is CASSLGYGTYEQYF.

The chain employs TRBV7-2 and TRBJ2-2, with 15 bases matching TRBD2. This CDR3 is built from 19 residues. J was trimmed by 6 bases and V by 2 bases; bases with no gene match: 10. Germline V lookup: CDR1 SGHTA, CDR2 FQGNSA. The CDR3 sequence: CASSLRTSGGAKLPGELFF. Here the CDR3 DNA reads TGTGCCAGCAGCTTAAGGACTAGCGGGGGGGCCAAGTTACCCGGGGAGCTGTTTTTT.

V is TRBV5-1 and J is TRBJ1-1; D might be TRBD1 (5 bases). Germline CDR1 SGHRS, CDR2 YFSETQ. The ends were cut back, 0 bases at V and 4 bases at J, with 16 bases in the middle. The CDR3 consists of 16 residues. The CDR3 nucleotides read TGCGCCAGCAGCTTGGTGGCCGTGTGGGGCCCCACTGAAGCTTTCTTT. This encodes CASSLVAVWGPTEAFF.